A single sample is the source of the 9 T cell receptor beta chains below, sequenced in a study of memory CD4+ T cells and cytomegalovirus serostatus. Repertoires were generated with immunoSEQ multiplex PCR, while TCRdb's copy carries only in-frame clones and drops some. The data contain fewer than 50,000 clones, over 65% of them seen just once; the ten biggest clones take up roughly 6.5%. The sort gate was single viable CD3+CD4+CD8-CD45RO+ cells for memory CD4+ T cells. Source material: memory CD4+ T cells from blood. Source of these receptors: an adult in good health and CMV-seronegative.

The rearrangement joins TRBV4-1 to TRBJ2-5, with TRBD2 matching over 15 bases. The V gene's germline CDR1 is MGHRA and CDR2 YSYEKL. The CDR3 loop spans 17 amino acids. V shed 6 bases, J shed 4 bases, and the junction held 9 bases outside the gene matches. CDR3 in amino acids: CASSSRPGLAGGETQYF. The CDR3 DNA reads as TGCGCCAGCAGTTCCAGACCGGGACTAGCGGGAGGAGAGACCCAGTACTTC.

The gene calls are TRBV4-2 and TRBJ2-7; D might be TRBD2 (6 bases). V lost 0 bases and J lost 0, with 12 bases in between. This CDR3 has 16 residues. The germline V gene has CDR1 LGHNA and CDR2 YNFKEQ. CDR3 nucleotides: TGTGCCAGCAGCCAAGATCTGGGACTGAACTCCTACGAGCAGTACTTC. Encoded protein: CASSQDLGLNSYEQYF.

The gene calls are TRBV30 and TRBJ1-5, with D possibly TRBD1 on 5 matching bases. CDR1 is GTSNPN and CDR2 is SVGIG in the germline V gene (reference sequence). V lost 6 bases and J 4 bases, leaving 16 bases between the germline ends. CDR3 length: 14 amino acids. The CDR3 DNA reads TGTGCCTGCACGGGACCGACACTAAATCAGCCCCAGCATTTT. Protein sequence: CACTGPTLNQPQHF.

This rearrangement joins TRBV5-6 to TRBJ1-1, with D uncertain. The CDR3 runs 15 residues. The germline V and J ends were trimmed by 1 base and 4 bases, with 14 bases remaining between them. Germline assignment: CDR1 SGHDT and CDR2 YYEEEE. The CDR3 spells CASSLSVGPSTEAFF. In nucleotides, the CDR3 is TGTGCCAGCAGCTTGTCGGTCGGGCCCTCCACTGAAGCTTTCTTT.

This sequence joins TRBV2 and TRBJ1-4, with TRBD1 identical over 11 bases. In germline, CDR1 is SNHLY, CDR2 FYNNEI. This CDR3 is built from 18 residues. Trimming removed 2 bases from V and 8 bases from J; junction bases left unmatched: 13. The CDR3 loop reads CASSETVPGQGGGEKLFF. The CDR3 DNA reads TGTGCCAGCAGTGAAACAGTCCCGGGACAGGGGGGAGGAGAAAAACTGTTTTTT.

V gene TRBV7-2 combines with J gene TRBJ2-3; no reliable D call. Per germline, CDR1 SGHTA and CDR2 FQGNSA. There are 14 residues in the CDR3. V was clipped by 1 base and J by 2 bases, with 7 bases between them. The CDR3: CASSLGHHTDTQYF. The DNA of the CDR3 is TGTGCCAGCAGCTTAGGGCATCACACAGATACGCAGTATTTT.

This clone is deemed medium-sized. The chain combines TRBV21-1 with TRBJ2-5. TRBV21-1 is given as a pseudogene. The CDR3 length is 13 residues. The CDR3 DNA sequence: TGTGCCAGCAGTCGGACCCTTAGAGAGACCCAGTACTTC. It specifies CASSRTLRETQYF.

The chain joins TRBV7-9 to TRBJ2-2; TRBD2 matches 12 bases. V shed 3 bases and J 7 bases; nucleotides not matched to a gene: 6. Per germline, CDR1 SEHNR and CDR2 FQNEAQ (reference sequence). The CDR3 extends over 16 amino acids. The CDR3 nucleotides are TGTGCCAGCAGCTTGCCTAGCGGGAGGGCAGGCGGGGAGCTGTTTTTT. Its protein product is CASSLPSGRAGGELFF.

The rearrangement joins TRBV7-9 to TRBJ2-6; tentative D call: TRBD1 (6 bases). Trimming took 4 bases from V and 6 from J, leaving 13 bases between them. The CDR3 is made up of 15 amino acids. Germline loops: CDR1 SEHNR, CDR2 FQNEAQ (reference sequence). The DNA of the CDR3 is TGTGCCAGCAGCTCCCCGGGGACAATGGCCAACGTCCTGACTTTC. Translated, it gives CASSSPGTMANVLTF.